This T cell receptor beta chain was obtained from a study of CD8 T cells in ankylosing spondylitis. V dropped 0 bases and J dropped 4 bases, with 18 bases sitting between them. This CDR3 region has 16 residues. The germline V gene encodes CDR1 DFQATT and CDR2 SNEGSKA (reference sequence). Overall study findings and caveats: Disease-linked clones reportedly concentrated significantly in matched ankylosing spondylitis synovial fluid. Blood from ankylosing spondylitis patients appeared to carry a characteristic roughly 8-variant TCR beta motif.

As to this clonotype: Antigen specificity is unknown.

TCRdb re-analysed the 5' RACE reads in MiXCR, keeping a single row per CDR3 protein. The data contain about 800,000 distinct CDR3 sequences, roughly 10% of them singletons. The sample consisted of blood, either unsorted or a sorted T cell fraction (not recorded which). The origin of this receptor is a male donor with ankylosing spondylitis. The chain has TRBV20-1 and TRBJ1-1; D call uncertain. The CDR3 protein is CSARDRSRGRSTEAFF. As DNA, the CDR3 is TGCAGTGCTAGAGATCGGAGTCGAGGGCGAAGCACTGAAGCTTTCTTT.